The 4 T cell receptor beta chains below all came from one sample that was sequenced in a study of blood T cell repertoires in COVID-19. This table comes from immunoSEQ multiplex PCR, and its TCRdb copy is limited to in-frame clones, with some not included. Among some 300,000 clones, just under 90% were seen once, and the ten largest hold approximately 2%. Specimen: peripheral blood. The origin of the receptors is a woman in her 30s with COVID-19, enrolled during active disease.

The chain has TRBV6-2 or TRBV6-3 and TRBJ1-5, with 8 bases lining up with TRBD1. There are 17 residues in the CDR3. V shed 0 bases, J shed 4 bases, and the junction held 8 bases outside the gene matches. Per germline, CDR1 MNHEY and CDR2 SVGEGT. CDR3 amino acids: CASSYSQIRGRNQPQHF. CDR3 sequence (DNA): TGTGCCAGCAGTTACTCCCAAATCAGGGGGCGGAATCAGCCCCAGCATTTT.

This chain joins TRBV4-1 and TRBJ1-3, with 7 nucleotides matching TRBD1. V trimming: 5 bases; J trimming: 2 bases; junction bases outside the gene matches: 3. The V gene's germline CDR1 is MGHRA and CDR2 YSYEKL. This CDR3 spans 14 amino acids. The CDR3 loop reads CASSSQGTGNTIYF. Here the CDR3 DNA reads TGCGCCAGCAGCTCACAGGGGACTGGAAACACCATATATTTT.

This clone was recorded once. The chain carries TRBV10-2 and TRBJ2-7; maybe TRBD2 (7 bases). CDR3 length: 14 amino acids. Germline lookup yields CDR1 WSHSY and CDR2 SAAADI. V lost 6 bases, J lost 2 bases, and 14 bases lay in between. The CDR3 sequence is CASRGGAGPYEQYV. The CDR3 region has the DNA TGCGCCAGCAGGGGGGGGGCGGGCCCCTACGAGCAGTACGTC.

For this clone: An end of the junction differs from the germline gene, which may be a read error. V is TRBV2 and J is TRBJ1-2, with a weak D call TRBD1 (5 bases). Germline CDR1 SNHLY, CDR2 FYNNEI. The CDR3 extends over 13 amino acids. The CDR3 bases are TGTGCCAGCAGTGATCGAAGTAGGGGTAGCCCCATCTTC. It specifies CASSDRSRGSPIF.